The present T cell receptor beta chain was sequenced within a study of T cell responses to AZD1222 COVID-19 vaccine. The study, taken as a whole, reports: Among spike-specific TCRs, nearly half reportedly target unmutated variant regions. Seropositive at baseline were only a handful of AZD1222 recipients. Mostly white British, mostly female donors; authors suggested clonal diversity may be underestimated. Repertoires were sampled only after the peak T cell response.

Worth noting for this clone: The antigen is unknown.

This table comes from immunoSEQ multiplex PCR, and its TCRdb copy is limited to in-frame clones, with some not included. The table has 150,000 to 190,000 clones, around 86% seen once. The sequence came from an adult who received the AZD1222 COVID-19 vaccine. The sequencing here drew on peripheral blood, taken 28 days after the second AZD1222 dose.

The CDR3 DNA reads as TGTGCCAGCAGTTTAAGGGACTACCGTGAGCAGTTCTTC. Its translation: CASSLRDYREQFF. The chain is built from TRBV12-3 or TRBV12-4 and TRBJ2-1; TRBD2 agrees at 7 bases. The J segment lost 9 bases and the V segment lost 2 bases, leaving 4 bases of the junction unmatched. There are 13 residues in the CDR3.